This TCR beta chain was observed in a study of blood T cell repertoires in COVID-19. Study as a whole: PBMCs, B-cell-depleted T cells, or T cells were the source of the cDNA or gDNA that made up the material.

The repertoire was sequenced with immunoSEQ multiplex PCR; TCRdb's copy has only in-frame clones and lacks some. The profile shows approximately 310,000 clones, roughly 85% of them singletons. Germline CDR1 SGDLS, CDR2 YYNGEE. The CDR3 is 15 amino acids. V shed 4 bases and J 2 bases; nucleotides not matched to a gene: 6. Those who participated ranged in age from roughly 18 to 100 years and resided in about two dozen US areas. Participants had their cohort set by participant-reported clinical history. Each exposed participant met a COVID-19 case in the 2 weeks preceding study entry. Sequenced input: PBMCs or T cells enriched from blood (not recorded which). This chain uses TRBV9 with TRBJ1-1, with 9 nucleotides matching TRBD1. The receptor was isolated from a woman aged 25-40 years who had been exposed to COVID-19. Written as DNA, the CDR3 is TGTGCCAGCAGCCCGCGGACAGGGGTAAACACTGAAGCTTTCTTT. It is translated as CASSPRTGVNTEAFF.